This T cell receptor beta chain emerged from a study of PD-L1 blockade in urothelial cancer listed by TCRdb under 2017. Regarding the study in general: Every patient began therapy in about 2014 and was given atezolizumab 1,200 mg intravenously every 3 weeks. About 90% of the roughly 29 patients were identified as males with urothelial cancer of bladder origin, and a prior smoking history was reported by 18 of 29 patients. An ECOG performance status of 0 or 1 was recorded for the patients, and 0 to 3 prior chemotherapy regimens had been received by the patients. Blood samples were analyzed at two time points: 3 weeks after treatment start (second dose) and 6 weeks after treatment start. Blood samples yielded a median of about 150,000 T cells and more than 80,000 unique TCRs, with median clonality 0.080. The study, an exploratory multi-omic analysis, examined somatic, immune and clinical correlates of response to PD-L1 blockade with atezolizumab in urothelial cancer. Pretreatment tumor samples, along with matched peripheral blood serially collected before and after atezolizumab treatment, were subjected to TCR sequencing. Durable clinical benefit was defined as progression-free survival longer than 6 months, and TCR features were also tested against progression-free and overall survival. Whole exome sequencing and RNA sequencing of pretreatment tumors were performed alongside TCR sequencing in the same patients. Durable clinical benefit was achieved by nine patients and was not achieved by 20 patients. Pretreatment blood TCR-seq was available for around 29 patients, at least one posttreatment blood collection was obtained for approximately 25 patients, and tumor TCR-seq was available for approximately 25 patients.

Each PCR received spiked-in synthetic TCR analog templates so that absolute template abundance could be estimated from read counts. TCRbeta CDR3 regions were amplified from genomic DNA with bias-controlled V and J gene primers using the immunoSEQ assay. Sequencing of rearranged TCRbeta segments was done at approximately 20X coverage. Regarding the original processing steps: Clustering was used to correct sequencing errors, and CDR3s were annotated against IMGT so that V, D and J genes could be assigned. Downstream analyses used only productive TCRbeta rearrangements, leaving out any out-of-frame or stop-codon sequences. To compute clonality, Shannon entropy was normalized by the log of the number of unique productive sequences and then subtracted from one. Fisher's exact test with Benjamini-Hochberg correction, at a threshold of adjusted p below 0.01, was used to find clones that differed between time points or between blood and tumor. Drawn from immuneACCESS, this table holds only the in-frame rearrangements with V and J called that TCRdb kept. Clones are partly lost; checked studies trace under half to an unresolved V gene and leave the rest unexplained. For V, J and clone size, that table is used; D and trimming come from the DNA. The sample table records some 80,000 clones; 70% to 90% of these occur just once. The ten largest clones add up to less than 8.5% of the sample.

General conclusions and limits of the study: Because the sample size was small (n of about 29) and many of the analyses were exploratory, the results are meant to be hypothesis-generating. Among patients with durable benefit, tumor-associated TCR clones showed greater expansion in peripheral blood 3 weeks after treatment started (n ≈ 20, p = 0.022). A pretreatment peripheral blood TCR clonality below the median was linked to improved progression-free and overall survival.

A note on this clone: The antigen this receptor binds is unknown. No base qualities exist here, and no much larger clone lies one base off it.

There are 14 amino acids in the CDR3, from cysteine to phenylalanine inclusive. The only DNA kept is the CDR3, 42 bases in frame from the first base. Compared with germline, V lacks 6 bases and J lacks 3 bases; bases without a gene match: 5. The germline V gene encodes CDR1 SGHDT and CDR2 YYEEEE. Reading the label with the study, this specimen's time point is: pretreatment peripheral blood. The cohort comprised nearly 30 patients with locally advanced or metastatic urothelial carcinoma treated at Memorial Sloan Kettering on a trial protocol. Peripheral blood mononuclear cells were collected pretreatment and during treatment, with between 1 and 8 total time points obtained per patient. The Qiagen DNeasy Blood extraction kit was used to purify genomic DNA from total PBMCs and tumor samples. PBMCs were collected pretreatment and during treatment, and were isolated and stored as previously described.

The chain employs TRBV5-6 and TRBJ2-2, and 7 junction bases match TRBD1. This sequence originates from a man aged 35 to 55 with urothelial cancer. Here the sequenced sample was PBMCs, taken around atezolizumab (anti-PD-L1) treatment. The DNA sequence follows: TGTGCCAGCATCGAACAGGGGTACACCGGGGAGCTGTTTTTT. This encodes CASIEQGYTGELFF.